The 27 T cell receptor beta chains presented below share a single source sample, sequenced in a study of vaccination and CD4 T cells after COVID-19. Treatment in this sample: roughly 11-day PBMC culture with coronavirus spike peptide pools or control peptides (ViraFEST assay). These receptors have no identified antigens. The Oncomine TCR Beta short-read assay sequenced DNA from cultured CD4+ T cells. TCRdb ran MiXCR on the PCR reads and lists one entry per CDR3 protein. The profile shows approximately 12,000 distinct CDR3 sequences, about 30% of them singletons. The sequences come from CD4+ T cells from blood, cultured in vitro, collected after SARS-CoV-2 vaccination. These receptors originate from a human donor who had recovered from COVID-19.

This chain links TRBV27 with TRBJ2-6; D unclear. The CDR3 runs to 15 residues. V was trimmed by 5 bases and J by 0 bases, leaving 8 bases between them. CDR1 and CDR2 (germline): MNHEY, SMNVEV (reference sequence). CDR3 sequence reads: CASSPWASGANVLTF. DNA of the CDR3: TGTGCCAGCAGTCCCTGGGCCTCTGGGGCCAACGTCCTGACTTTC.

This clonotype was seen more than once but under ten times. The chain joins TRBV6-1 to TRBJ1-4, with 9 bases aligning to TRBD1. The V gene's germline CDR1 is MNHNS and CDR2 SASEGT. The CDR3 consists of 14 residues. After removal of 6 bases from V and 8 bases from J, the junction contained 7 bases not matched to a gene. This chain's CDR3 is CASRDRGGTEKLFF. In nucleotides, the CDR3 is TGTGCCAGCAGGGACAGGGGAGGCACCGAAAAACTGTTTTTT.

V usage is TRBV5-1 and J usage is TRBJ2-5; D might be TRBD2 (5 bases). CDR1 and CDR2 from the germline V gene are SGHRS and YFSETQ. This CDR3 has 15 residues. Trimming took 4 bases from V and 1 from J, leaving 14 bases between them. DNA of the CDR3: TGCGCCAGCAGCCGCCATGGGGAGCTCCAAGAGACCCAGTACTTC. It is translated as CASSRHGELQETQYF. The full variable domain, with the rest looked up from reference TRBV5-1 and TRBJ2-5, is KAGVTQTPRYLIKTRGQQVTLSCSPISGHRSVSWYQQTPGQGLQFLFEYFSETQRNKGNFPGRFSGRQFSNSRSEMNVSTLELGDSALYLCASSRHGELQETQYFGPGTRLLVL.

The chain recombines TRBV27 with TRBJ2-4; TRBD2 agrees at 15 bases. The CDR3 is made up of 21 amino acids. The germline V gene has CDR1 MNHEY and CDR2 SMNVEV (reference sequence). After removal of 4 bases from V and 0 bases from J, the junction contained 13 bases not matched to a gene. The CDR3 DNA reads TGTGCCAGCAGTTGCCCCTCAGGACTAGCGGGGGGGGCCCCAGCCAAAAACATTCAGTACTTC. Protein: CASSCPSGLAGGAPAKNIQYF.

This clonotype appeared a few times. This chain links TRBV15 with TRBJ2-5; D is uncertain. Germline loops: CDR1 LNHNV, CDR2 YYDKDF (reference sequence). The CDR3 spans 12 residues. V was cut by 2 bases and J by 4 bases, with 5 bases left in between. The DNA of the CDR3 is TGTGCCACCAGCAGACGACGAGAGACCCAGTACTTC. Translating it yields CATSRRRETQYF.

A few counts support this clonotype. The chain links TRBV6-1 to TRBJ2-7; D is perhaps TRBD1 (6 bases). Trimming removed 5 bases from V and 3 bases from J, with 11 bases in between. The CDR3 covers 13 residues. CDR1 is MNHNS, CDR2 SASEGT, per germline. This CDR3 reads CASSKPQGYEQYF. CDR3 DNA: TGTGCCAGCAGTAAACCACAGGGCTACGAGCAGTACTTC.

V is TRBV7-3 and J is TRBJ2-1, with TRBD2 matching over 14 bases. The CDR3 is 15 residues long. Trimming cost V 5 bases and J 7 bases; bases outside gene matches: 4. Germline loops: CDR1 SGHTA, CDR2 FQGTGA. CDR3 loop: CASSRTSGRINEQFF. DNA for the CDR3: TGTGCCAGCAGCAGGACTAGCGGGAGGATTAATGAGCAGTTCTTC.

The genes are TRBV4-2 and TRBJ1-1, with D maybe TRBD1 (5 bases). V was trimmed by 1 base and J by 3 bases, leaving 12 bases between them. The germline gives CDR1 LGHNA, CDR2 YNFKEQ. The CDR3 extends over 15 amino acids. DNA of the CDR3: TGTGCCAGCAGCCAAGTTGGAGGAGGGGACACTGAAGCTTTCTTT. Amino acids: CASSQVGGGDTEAFF.

In its sample, this clonotype was seen a few times. This sequence joins TRBV20-1 and TRBJ1-2; weak D call: TRBD1 (6 bases). Trimming removed 4 bases at V and 6 bases at J, with 6 bases between. This CDR3 is 10 amino acids long. Germline CDR1 DFQATT, CDR2 SNEGSKA (reference sequence). CDR3 residues: CSATGDGYTF. As DNA, the CDR3 is TGCAGTGCTACAGGGGATGGCTACACCTTC.

The chain employs TRBV15 and TRBJ1-1, with no clear D. The germline CDR1 and CDR2 sequences are LNHNV and YYDKDF (reference sequence). The V gene lost 0 bases and the J gene lost 4 bases, with 15 bases spanning the gap. This CDR3 region has 16 residues. The CDR3 here is CATSRDRSPEVTEAFF. The DNA of the CDR3 is TGTGCCACCAGCAGAGACAGGTCACCCGAAGTCACTGAAGCTTTCTTT.

The gene calls are TRBV2 and TRBJ2-2; TRBD1 aligns across 8 bases. Germline-derived CDR1 and CDR2 are SNHLY and FYNNEI. With 7 bases clipped from V and 5 bases from J, the junction kept 9 bases outside the gene matches. The CDR3 loop spans 15 amino acids. The CDR3 loop reads CASTTQGVRTGELFF. The DNA for the CDR3 is TGTGCCAGCACTACACAGGGGGTGCGAACCGGGGAGCTGTTTTTT.

The gene calls are TRBV6-5 and TRBJ1-2; 12 bases map to TRBD1. CDR3 length: 15 amino acids. V trimming: 2 bases; J trimming: 6 bases; junction bases outside the gene matches: 4. CDR1 is MNHEY, CDR2 SVGAGI, per germline. DNA of the CDR3: TGTGCCAGCAGTTACACTGGGACAGGGGGCGATGGCTACACCTTC. Its protein product is CASSYTGTGGDGYTF.

The chain carries TRBV21-1 and TRBJ1-1; the table's TRBD1 call for D was not verified on the DNA. TRBV21-1 is an annotated pseudogene. The CDR3 spans 15 residues. For the CDR3, the DNA is TGTGCCAGCAGCGCCTGGACAGGGGGTTGCACTGAAGCTTTCTTT. This encodes CASSAWTGGCTEAFF.

This clonotype is labeled as large (0.1 to 1%). This rearrangement joins TRBV15 to TRBJ2-5; 9 bases line up with TRBD1. The V gene's germline CDR1 is LNHNV and CDR2 YYDKDF (reference sequence). V shed 0 bases, J shed 13 bases, and the junction held 6 bases outside the gene matches. This CDR3 has 13 residues. The DNA for the CDR3 is TGTGCCACCAGCAGAGAGGACGGGACAGGGATGTACTTC. Translation: CATSREDGTGMYF. Filled out from reference TRBV15 and TRBJ2-5, the complete variable domain reads DAMVIQNPRYQVTQFGKPVTLSCSQTLNHNVMYWYQQKSSQAPKLLFHYYDKDFNNEADTPDNFQSRRPNTSFCFLDIRSPGLGDTAMYLCATSREDGTGMYFGPGTRLLVL.

This rearrangement joins TRBV28 to TRBJ1-1; tentative D call: TRBD1 (5 bases). The V end lost 0 bases, the J end lost 4 bases, and 9 bases lay between the germline ends. The CDR3 totals 14 residues. Germline CDR1 is MDHEN and CDR2 is SYDVKM. CDR3 nucleotide sequence: TGTGCCAGCAGTTTATGGGGCGGGGCCACTGAAGCTTTCTTT. Translating gives CASSLWGGATEAFF.

The V and J genes are TRBV25-1 and TRBJ2-1; 16 bases map to TRBD2. Trimming cost V 4 bases and J 0 bases; bases outside gene matches: 9. CDR3 size: 20 residues. Germline CDR1 MGHDK, CDR2 SYGVNS. The CDR3: CASSGSAGLAGGSSYNEQFF. CDR3 DNA: TGTGCCAGCAGTGGGAGTGCGGGACTAGCGGGAGGGAGCTCCTACAATGAGCAGTTCTTC.

This clonotype was seen only a few times. The CDR3 coding sequence is TGTGCCAGCAGCTTAAACGTTAATAGCAATCAGCCCCAGCATTTT. Amino acids: CASSLNVNSNQPQHF. The V call is TRBV7-2, the J call TRBJ1-5, with D unclear. V was clipped by 2 bases and J by 0 bases, with 8 bases between them. CDR1 is SGHTA, CDR2 FQGNSA, per germline. This CDR3 is built from 15 residues. Based on the CDR3 plus reference TRBV7-2 and TRBJ1-5, the full variable domain is GAGVSQSPSNKVTEKGKDVELRCDPISGHTALYWYRQSLGQGLEFLIYFQGNSAPDKSGLPSDRFSAERTGGSVSTLTIQRTQQEDSAVYLCASSLNVNSNQPQHFGDGTRLSIL.

The chain uses TRBV7-2 and TRBJ2-3; weak D call: TRBD2 (6 bases). Germline lookup yields CDR1 SGHTA and CDR2 FQGNSA. V dropped 5 bases and J dropped 3 bases, with 15 bases sitting between them. This CDR3 spans 15 amino acids. CDR3 loop: CASSRIPGVTDTQYF. The DNA for the CDR3 is TGTGCCAGCAGCCGTATTCCGGGAGTTACAGATACGCAGTATTTT.

A few counts support this clonotype. The V and J genes are TRBV7-9 and TRBJ2-3; no clear D gene. The CDR3 consists of 16 residues. CDR1 and CDR2 (germline): SEHNR, FQNEAQ (reference sequence). The V and J ends lost 1 base and 1 base respectively, with 12 bases between them. The CDR3 DNA reads TGTGCCAGCAGCTTAGAGGCTCAAGTCCGCACAGATACGCAGTATTTT. Translation gives CASSLEAQVRTDTQYF. The variable domain in full, with the rest retrieved from reference TRBV7-9 and TRBJ2-3, is DTGVSQNPRHKITKRGQNVTFRCDPISEHNRLYWYRQTLGQGPEFLTYFQNEAQLEKSRLLSDRFSAERPKGSFSTLEIQRTEQGDSAMYLCASSLEAQVRTDTQYFGPGTRLTVL.

The genes are TRBV18 and TRBJ2-5, with D unclear. Trimming left V 3 bases short and J 5 bases short, with 7 bases between. Per the germline V gene, CDR1 is KGHSH and CDR2 is LQKENI. This CDR3 region has 12 residues. CDR3 sequence: CASSPRRETQYF. DNA for the CDR3: TGTGCCAGCTCACCCCGCCGGGAGACCCAGTACTTC.

The genes are TRBV28 and TRBJ1-2; D remains ambiguous. The CDR3 totals 12 residues. Trimming removed 11 bases from V and 5 bases from J, with 15 bases in between. Germline lookup yields CDR1 MDHEN and CDR2 SYDVKM. The CDR3 spells CASHTGWYGYTF. CDR3 coding DNA: TGTGCCTCGCACACGGGTTGGTATGGCTACACCTTC.

The rearrangement joins TRBV29-1 to TRBJ2-7, with unresolved D. Trimming pared 0 bases from V and 1 base from J, leaving 13 bases between. Germline V gene sequence: CDR1 SQVTM, CDR2 ANQGSEA. The CDR3 runs 15 residues. The CDR3 spells CSVEDALVGSYEQYF. CDR3 sequence (DNA): TGCAGCGTTGAAGACGCCCTGGTGGGATCCTACGAGCAGTACTTC.

The chain couples TRBV6-5 to TRBJ1-1; TRBD1 aligns across 7 bases. V shed 2 bases, J shed 1 base, and the junction held 1 base outside the gene matches. The CDR3 consists of 14 residues. CDR1 is MNHEY, CDR2 SVGAGI, per germline. In DNA, the CDR3 is TGTGCCAGCAGTTACAACAGGGGGAACACTGAAGCTTTCTTT. Protein product: CASSYNRGNTEAFF.

The chain's CDR3 is CASSLTGTYEQYF. The CDR3 DNA is TGCGCCAGCAGCCTGACAGGGACCTACGAGCAGTACTTC. This sequence joins TRBV5-1 and TRBJ2-7; 7 positions match TRBD1. Germline V lookup: CDR1 SGHRS, CDR2 YFSETQ. The CDR3 totals 13 residues. V lost 4 bases and J lost 2; bases outside the gene matches: 3.

This clonotype turned up a few times. V usage is TRBV7-8 and J usage is TRBJ2-7; D ambiguous. The CDR3 runs 14 residues. The germline CDR1 and CDR2 sequences are SGHVS and FQNEAQ. V lost 4 bases, J lost 5 bases, and 15 bases lay in between. This CDR3 reads CASSSFYSRDEQYF. The CDR3 region has the DNA TGTGCCAGCAGCTCATTCTACTCTCGGGACGAGCAGTACTTC.

The chain uses TRBV7-2 and TRBJ1-5; D call uncertain. From germline, CDR1 is SGHTA and CDR2 FQGNSA. V was trimmed by 5 bases and J by 5 bases, leaving 10 bases between them. The CDR3 runs to 13 residues. The CDR3 spells CASSPKVYQPQHF. The CDR3 DNA is TGTGCCAGCAGCCCCAAGGTCTATCAGCCCCAGCATTTT.

Here the CDR3 reads CASSKLSLEEQYF. CDR3 DNA sequence: TGTGCCAGTAGTAAACTATCTCTGGAGGAGCAGTACTTC. The chain has TRBV19 and TRBJ2-7; D is uncertain. This CDR3 is built from 13 residues. Trimming took off 4 bases at V and 7 bases at J, with 14 bases between the two ends. Germline V lookup: CDR1 LNHDA, CDR2 SQIVND (reference sequence).